The clone carrying this TCR beta chain was picked up a small number of times. This record belongs to a study of identical twins. In TCRdb, the 5' RACE reads were re-called with MiXCR into one record per CDR3 protein. The profile shows a few hundred thousand distinct CDR3 sequences, roughly an eighth of them singletons. Germline V gene sequence: CDR1 MNHNS, CDR2 SASEGT. This CDR3 contains 16 residues. V dropped 5 bases and J dropped 0; count of bases not matched to a gene: 5. This sample was also put to use in a study of yellow fever vaccine responses in identical twins.

This receptor was taken from a woman between 18 and 29 years old in good health. Sequenced: CD8+ T cells sorted from blood. The chain joins TRBV6-1 to TRBJ2-1; 9 bases match TRBD2. This CDR3 reads CASSPRTSVSYNEQFF. The CDR3 region has the DNA TGTGCCAGCAGTCCCAGGACTAGCGTCTCCTACAATGAGCAGTTCTTC.